The clone carrying this T cell receptor beta chain was found a few times. Between the trimmed V and J ends, which lost 5 bases and 5 bases, there was a span of 12 bases. CDR1 is SGHAT, CDR2 FQNNGV, per germline. The CDR3 length is 13 residues. From the RT-PCR reads, TCRdb called clonotypes with MiXCR, one entry per CDR3 protein. The table shows about 700,000 distinct CDR3 sequences, with 14% occurring only once. V usage is TRBV11-2 and J usage is TRBJ1-1, with D unclear. The sequencing sample was made of memory CD4+ T cells from blood. The receptor comes from a female donor in good health, serving as a healthy control. In nucleotides, the CDR3 is TGTGCCAGCAGCCGAGCGCGCGAGACTGAAGCTTTCTTT. Translated: CASSRARETEAFF.